These 14 T cell receptor beta chains came from one sample sequenced in a study of post-analysis software for immune sequencing data. Points from the study as a whole: Patients used several TRBV segments, including TRBV5-6, TRBV5-1 and TRBV20-1, more often than controls.

Their recognized antigens are unknown. Presence of unique molecular identifiers characterized the TCR beta cDNA libraries. TCRdb processed the PCR reads anew with MiXCR; each CDR3 protein has one entry. Altogether 380,000 or so distinct CDR3 sequences are present, approximately 33% being singletons, with the ten largest covering about an eighth. Sequenced input: blood. The receptors were gathered from a girl aged 5-17 years with multiple sclerosis.

The table lists this clonotype with many counts. The chain couples TRBV10-3 to TRBJ2-7, with D hard to call. The CDR3 totals 13 residues. Trimming took off 1 base at V and 3 bases at J, with 7 bases between the two ends. The germline gives CDR1 ENHRY, CDR2 SYGVKD. The DNA of the CDR3 is TGTGCCATCAGTGAGTGGGAAGGCTACGAGCAGTACTTC. Amino acids: CAISEWEGYEQYF.

V gene TRBV29-1 combines with J gene TRBJ1-1, with D uncertain. Looked up from germline, CDR1 is SQVTM and CDR2 is ANQGSEA. The V and J ends lost 4 bases and 0 bases respectively, with 9 bases between them. This CDR3 contains 13 residues. The CDR3 here is CSVVGRLNTEAFF. The CDR3 DNA follows: TGCAGCGTTGTTGGTCGGTTGAACACTGAAGCTTTCTTT.

The rearrangement uses TRBV12-3 or TRBV12-4 and TRBJ2-1; 9 nucleotides match TRBD2. The CDR3 totals 14 residues. The V segment lost 3 bases and the J segment 10 bases; nucleotides outside the gene matches: 7. In DNA, the CDR3 is TGTGCCAGCAGTTTCAGGGCGGGGGGGCCCGAGCAGTTCTTC. Translation: CASSFRAGGPEQFF.

In this sample, this clonotype turned up many times. In DNA, the CDR3 is TGTGCCAGCAGCCAAGATCTAGCGGGGGTGGATGAGCAGTTCTTC. This gives the protein CASSQDLAGVDEQFF. The V call is TRBV3-1, the J call TRBJ2-1; 10 nucleotides line up with TRBD2. Germline trimming cut 0 bases from V and 8 bases from J; bases unmatched to any gene: 4. Per the germline V gene, CDR1 is LGHDT and CDR2 is YNNKEL (reference sequence). The CDR3 consists of 15 residues.

This clonotype was detected only a few times. This sequence joins TRBV7-9 and TRBJ2-7; the D gene could be TRBD1 or TRBD2 (5 bases each). The CDR3 runs 14 residues. Per germline, CDR1 SEHNR and CDR2 FQNEAQ (reference sequence). V was pared by 4 bases and J by 6 bases, with 16 bases between. CDR3 sequence: CASSSGTRAAEQYF. CDR3 nucleotide sequence: TGTGCCAGCAGCTCTGGGACCCGGGCGGCCGAGCAGTACTTC.

This clonotype was counted a few times. The chain joins TRBV6-1 to TRBJ1-2; D remains ambiguous. Trimming removed 6 bases from V and 1 base from J, with 9 bases in between. Germline V CDR1 and CDR2: MNHNS, SASEGT. The CDR3 spans 13 residues. CDR3 region: CASRGTVNYGYTF. The CDR3 DNA follows: TGTGCCAGCAGGGGAACAGTTAACTATGGCTACACCTTC.

The chain recombines TRBV9 with TRBJ2-7; 7 bases are shared with TRBD1. CDR3 length: 15 amino acids. From germline, CDR1 is SGDLS and CDR2 YYNGEE. With 0 bases clipped from V and 5 bases from J, the junction kept 8 bases outside the gene matches. In nucleotides, the CDR3 is TGTGCCAGCAGCGTAGAAGAGGGGGCGAGGAACGAGCAGTACTTC. Protein product: CASSVEEGARNEQYF.

This clonotype was seen repeatedly, ten times or more. The chain recombines TRBV4-1 with TRBJ2-7, with D perhaps matching TRBD2 (5 bases). Germline lookup yields CDR1 MGHRA and CDR2 YSYEKL. CDR3 length equals 14 residues. Trimming left V 1 base short and J 7 bases short, with 14 bases between. This CDR3 reads CASSQGFPTGEQYF. The DNA for the CDR3 is TGCGCCAGCAGCCAAGGTTTCCCGACGGGAGAGCAGTACTTC.

The J gene is TRBJ2-3, the V gene TRBV28, with a tentative D call TRBD2 (6 bases). This CDR3 is 15 amino acids long. Trimming took 7 bases from V and 5 from J, leaving 19 bases between them. From germline, CDR1 is MDHEN and CDR2 SYDVKM. The CDR3 DNA sequence: TGTGCCAGCACCGAGGTGAGGGGAGGAAAAGATACGCAGTATTTT. Protein: CASTEVRGGKDTQYF. Looking up the rest from reference TRBV28 and TRBJ2-3 gives the full variable domain: DVKVTQSSRYLVKRTGEKVFLECVQDMDHENMFWYRQDPGLGLRLIYFSYDVKMKEKGDIPEGYSVSREKKERFSLILESASTNQTSMYLCASTEVRGGKDTQYFGPGTRLTVL.

This clonotype was observed a handful of times. The chain uses TRBV7-9 and TRBJ2-3; possible D gene TRBD2, 7 bases. The CDR3 sequence is 16 residues long. Germline values: CDR1 SEHNR, CDR2 FQNEAQ (reference sequence). V lost 5 bases and J lost 7, with 22 bases in between. CDR3 coding DNA: TGTGCCAGCAGCCTGCCTTTTGGGGGGGCTCCGCATACGCAGTATTTT. This sequence encodes CASSLPFGGAPHTQYF.

With respect to this clonotype: At one end, the junction sequence differs from germline, possibly due to a read error. The gene calls are TRBV5-5 and TRBJ1-1; D perhaps matches TRBD1 (5 bases). Germline-derived CDR1 and CDR2 are SGHKS and YYEKEE (reference sequence). The CDR3 has 14 residues. The CDR3 nucleotides are TGTACCAGCAGCCCCGAGGGGTGGAACACTGAAGCTTTCTTT. Translation: CTSSPEGWNTEAFF. The full variable domain, with the rest looked up from reference TRBV5-5 and TRBJ1-1, is DAGVTQSPTHLIKTRGQQVTLRCSPISGHKSVSWYQQVLGQGPQFIFQYYEKEERGRGNFPDRFSARQFPNYSSELNVNALLLGDSALYLCTSSPEGWNTEAFFGQGTRLTVV.

The chain recombines TRBV20-1 with TRBJ1-3; TRBD1 matches at 8 bases. The V and J ends lost 6 bases and 7 bases, in that order; junction bases with no gene match: 2. Germline loops: CDR1 DFQATT, CDR2 SNEGSKA (reference sequence). The CDR3 is 11 amino acids. CDR3 amino acids: CSADRENTIYF. DNA for the CDR3: TGCAGTGCGGACAGGGAGAACACCATATATTTT.

This clonotype appeared a few times. The J gene is TRBJ2-4, the V gene TRBV10-1, with D possibly TRBD2 on 7 matching bases. The J call is uncertain, as TRBJ2-5 better fits the DNA end. Germline assignment: CDR1 WNHNN and CDR2 SYGVQD (reference sequence). This CDR3 contains 18 residues. The CDR3 sequence is CASSEDHAGGPLGETQYF. DNA for the CDR3: TGCGCCAGCAGTGAGGATCATGCCGGGGGGCCCCTCGGAGAGACCCAGTACTTC.

The gene calls are TRBV4-1 and TRBJ1-2; TRBD1 matches at 8 bases. V shed 1 base and J 6 bases; nucleotides not matched to a gene: 16. Per germline, CDR1 MGHRA and CDR2 YSYEKL. The CDR3 runs 18 residues. CDR3 DNA: TGCGCCAGCAGCCAAGTTTACTTATTCCAGGGGGCCCTAAATGGCTACACCTTC. It translates to CASSQVYLFQGALNGYTF.